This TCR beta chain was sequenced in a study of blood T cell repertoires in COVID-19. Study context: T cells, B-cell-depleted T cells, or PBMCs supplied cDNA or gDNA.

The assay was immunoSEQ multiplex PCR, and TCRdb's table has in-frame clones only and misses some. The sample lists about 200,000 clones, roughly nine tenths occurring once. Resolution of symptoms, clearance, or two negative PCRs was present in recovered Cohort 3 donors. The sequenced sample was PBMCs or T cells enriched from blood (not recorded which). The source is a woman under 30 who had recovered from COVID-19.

The CDR3: CATLSLWGLSGNTIYF. CDR3 DNA sequence: TGTGCCACCTTATCCCTCTGGGGACTCTCTGGAAACACCATATATTTT. The gene calls are TRBV24-1 and TRBJ1-3; maybe TRBD1 (5 bases). CDR3 length equals 16 residues. The germline V and J ends were trimmed by 9 bases and 0 bases, with 17 bases remaining between them. The germline CDR1 and CDR2 sequences are KGHDR and SFDVKD.